This T cell receptor beta chain is drawn from a study of T-cell memory formation after mild COVID-19. In the case of this clonotype: The antigen remains unidentified.

TCR alpha and TCR beta cDNA libraries with sample barcodes and UMIs came from 5'RACE using constant-segment primers. TCRdb called the 5' RACE reads again in MiXCR, with one record for every CDR3 protein. Of fewer than 400,000 distinct CDR3 sequences listed, 15% to 20% are singletons. Overall study findings and caveats: The CD4+ clones that contracted clustered mainly within CM and EM, and the CD8+ clones concentrated in EMRA. Pre-infection memory already had some responding clones, implying cross-reactive memory joined. Whereas later expanders leaned CD4+, clones contracting day 15 to 85 showed a balanced CD4/CD8 makeup.

The CDR3 totals 14 residues. CDR1 is DFQATT and CDR2 is SNEGSKA in the germline V gene (reference sequence). V shed 4 bases and J shed 3 bases, with 10 bases lying between them. Material for sequencing was PBMCs or a T cell subset sorted from them (not recorded which). The rearrangement uses TRBV20-1 and TRBJ1-6; D possibly corresponds to TRBD1 (5 bases). This TCR was recovered from a man between 18 and 29 years old who had mild COVID-19 (a few samples of this study predate the infection). Cell type and time point are not known. The CDR3, as DNA: TGCAGTGCTAACCGGGGGAACTATAATTCACCCCTCCACTTT. Protein: CSANRGNYNSPLHF.